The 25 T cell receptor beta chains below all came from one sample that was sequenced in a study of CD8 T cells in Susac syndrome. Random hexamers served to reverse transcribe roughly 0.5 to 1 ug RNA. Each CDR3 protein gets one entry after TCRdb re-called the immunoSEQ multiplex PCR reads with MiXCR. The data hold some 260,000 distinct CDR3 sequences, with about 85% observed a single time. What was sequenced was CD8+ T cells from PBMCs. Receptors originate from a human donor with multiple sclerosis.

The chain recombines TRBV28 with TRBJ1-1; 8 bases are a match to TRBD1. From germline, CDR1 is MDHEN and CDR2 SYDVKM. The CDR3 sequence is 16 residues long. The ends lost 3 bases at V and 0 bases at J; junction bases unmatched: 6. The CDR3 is CASSLLRTGLNTEAFF. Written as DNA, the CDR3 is TGTGCCAGCAGTTTGCTCCGGACAGGGTTGAACACTGAAGCTTTCTTT.

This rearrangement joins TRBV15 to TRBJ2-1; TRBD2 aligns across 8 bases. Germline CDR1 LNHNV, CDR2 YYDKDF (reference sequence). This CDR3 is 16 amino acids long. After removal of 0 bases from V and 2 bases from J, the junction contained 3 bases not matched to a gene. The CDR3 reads CATSRDRREAYNEQFF. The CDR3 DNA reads TGTGCCACCAGCAGAGATCGGCGGGAGGCCTACAATGAGCAGTTCTTC.

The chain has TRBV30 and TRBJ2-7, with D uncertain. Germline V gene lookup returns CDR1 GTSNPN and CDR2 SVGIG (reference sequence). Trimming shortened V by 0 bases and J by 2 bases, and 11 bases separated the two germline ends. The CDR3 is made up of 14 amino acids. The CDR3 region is CAWSVSIEAYEQYF. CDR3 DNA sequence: TGTGCCTGGAGTGTTTCTATCGAGGCCTACGAGCAGTACTTC.

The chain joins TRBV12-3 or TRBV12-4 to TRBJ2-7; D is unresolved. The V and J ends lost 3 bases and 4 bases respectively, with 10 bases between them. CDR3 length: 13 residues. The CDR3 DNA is TGTGCCAGCAGTTTGGCTGGCAAGTACGAGCAGTACTTC. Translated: CASSLAGKYEQYF.

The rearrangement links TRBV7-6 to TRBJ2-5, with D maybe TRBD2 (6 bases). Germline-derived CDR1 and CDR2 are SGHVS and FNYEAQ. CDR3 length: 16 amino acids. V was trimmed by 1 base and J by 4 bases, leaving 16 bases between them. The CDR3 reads CASSLEPGLSGETQYF. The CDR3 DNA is TGTGCCAGCAGCTTAGAGCCGGGACTTTCGGGAGAGACCCAGTACTTC.

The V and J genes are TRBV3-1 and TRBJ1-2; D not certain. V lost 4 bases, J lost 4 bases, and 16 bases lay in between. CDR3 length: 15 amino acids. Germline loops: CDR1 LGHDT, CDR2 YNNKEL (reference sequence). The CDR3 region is CASSPRRAGSYGYTF. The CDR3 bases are TGTGCCAGCAGCCCCCGGAGAGCGGGCTCCTATGGCTACACCTTC.

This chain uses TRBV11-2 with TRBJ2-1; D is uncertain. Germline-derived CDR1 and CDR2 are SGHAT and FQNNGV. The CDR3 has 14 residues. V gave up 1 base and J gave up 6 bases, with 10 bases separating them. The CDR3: CASSLVRTPNEQFF. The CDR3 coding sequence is TGTGCCAGCAGCTTAGTTAGGACCCCCAATGAGCAGTTCTTC.

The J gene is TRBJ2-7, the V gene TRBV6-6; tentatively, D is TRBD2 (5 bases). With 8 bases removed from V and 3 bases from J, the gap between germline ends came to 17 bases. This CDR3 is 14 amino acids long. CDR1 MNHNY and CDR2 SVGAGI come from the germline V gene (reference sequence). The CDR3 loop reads CASRHPGKNYEQYF. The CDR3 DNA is TGTGCCAGCCGTCATCCCGGGAAAAACTACGAGCAGTACTTC.

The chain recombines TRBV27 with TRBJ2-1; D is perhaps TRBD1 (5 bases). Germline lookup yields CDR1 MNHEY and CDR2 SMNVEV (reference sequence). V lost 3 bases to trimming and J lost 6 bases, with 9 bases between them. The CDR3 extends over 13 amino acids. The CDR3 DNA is TGTGCCAGCAGTTTGGACACCGGCAATGAGCAGTTCTTC. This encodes CASSLDTGNEQFF.

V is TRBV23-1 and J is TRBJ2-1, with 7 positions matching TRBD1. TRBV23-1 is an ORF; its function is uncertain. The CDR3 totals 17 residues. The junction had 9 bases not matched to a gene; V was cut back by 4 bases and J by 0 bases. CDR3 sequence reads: CASSLRGLGDSYNEQFF. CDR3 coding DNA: TGCGCCAGCAGTCTAAGGGGGCTGGGGGACTCCTACAATGAGCAGTTCTTC.

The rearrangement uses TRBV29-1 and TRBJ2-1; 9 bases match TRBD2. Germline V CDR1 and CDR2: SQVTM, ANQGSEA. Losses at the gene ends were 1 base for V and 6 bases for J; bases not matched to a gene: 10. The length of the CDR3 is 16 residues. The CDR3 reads CSVEGVAGEVGNEQFF. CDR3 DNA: TGCAGCGTTGAAGGGGTAGCGGGAGAAGTAGGCAATGAGCAGTTCTTC.

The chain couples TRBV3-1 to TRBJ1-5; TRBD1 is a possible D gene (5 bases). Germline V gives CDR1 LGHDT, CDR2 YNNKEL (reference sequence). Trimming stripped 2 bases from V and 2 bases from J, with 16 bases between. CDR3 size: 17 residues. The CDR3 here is CASSQLPGMLGNQPQHF. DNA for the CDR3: TGTGCCAGCAGCCAATTGCCAGGGATGCTGGGCAATCAGCCCCAGCATTTT.

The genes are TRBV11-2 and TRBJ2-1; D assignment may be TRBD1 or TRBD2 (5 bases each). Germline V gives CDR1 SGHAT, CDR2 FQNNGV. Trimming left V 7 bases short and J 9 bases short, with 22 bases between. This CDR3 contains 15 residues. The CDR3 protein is CASTPLSGRLGEQFF. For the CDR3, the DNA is TGTGCCAGCACCCCTCTGTCGGGGCGGTTAGGTGAGCAGTTCTTC.

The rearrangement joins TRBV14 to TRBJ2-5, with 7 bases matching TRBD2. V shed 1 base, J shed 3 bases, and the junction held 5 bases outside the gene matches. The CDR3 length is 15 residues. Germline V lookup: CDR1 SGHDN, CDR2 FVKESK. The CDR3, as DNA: TGTGCCAGCAGCCAAGTCATGGGGAGGGAAGAGACCCAGTACTTC. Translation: CASSQVMGREETQYF.

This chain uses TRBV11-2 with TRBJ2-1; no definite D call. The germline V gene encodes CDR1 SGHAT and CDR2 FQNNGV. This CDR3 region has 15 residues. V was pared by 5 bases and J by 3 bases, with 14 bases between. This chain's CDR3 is CASSPVMGFYNEQFF. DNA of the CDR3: TGTGCCAGCAGCCCGGTGATGGGTTTCTACAATGAGCAGTTCTTC.

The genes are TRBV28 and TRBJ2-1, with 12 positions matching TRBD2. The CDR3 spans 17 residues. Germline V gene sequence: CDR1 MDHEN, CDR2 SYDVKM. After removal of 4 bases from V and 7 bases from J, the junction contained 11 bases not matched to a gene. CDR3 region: CASSYAGGLAGQNEQFF. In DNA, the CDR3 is TGTGCCAGCAGTTACGCCGGAGGACTAGCGGGACAAAATGAGCAGTTCTTC.

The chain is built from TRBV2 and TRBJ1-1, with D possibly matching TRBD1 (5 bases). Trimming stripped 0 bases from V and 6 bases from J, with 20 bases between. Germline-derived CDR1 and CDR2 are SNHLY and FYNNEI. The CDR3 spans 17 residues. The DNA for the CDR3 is TGTGCCAGCAGTGAAGCGATTTCGGGGGAAATGATGGCTGAAGCTTTCTTT. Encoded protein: CASSEAISGEMMAEAFF.

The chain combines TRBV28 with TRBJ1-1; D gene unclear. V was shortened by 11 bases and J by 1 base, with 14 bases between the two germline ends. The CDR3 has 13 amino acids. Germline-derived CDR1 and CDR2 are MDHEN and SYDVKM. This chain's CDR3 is CAVTFAWNTEAFF. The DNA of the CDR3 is TGTGCCGTCACCTTCGCCTGGAACACTGAAGCTTTCTTT.

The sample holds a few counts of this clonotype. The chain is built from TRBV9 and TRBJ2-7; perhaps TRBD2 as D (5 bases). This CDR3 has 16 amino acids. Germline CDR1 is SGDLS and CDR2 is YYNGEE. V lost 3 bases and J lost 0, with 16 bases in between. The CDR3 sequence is CASSEGGGVSSYEQYF. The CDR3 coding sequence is TGTGCCAGCAGCGAGGGCGGAGGAGTAAGCTCCTACGAGCAGTACTTC. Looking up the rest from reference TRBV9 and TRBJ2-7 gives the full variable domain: DSGVTQTPKHLITATGQRVTLRCSPRSGDLSVYWYQQSLDQGLQFLIQYYNGEERAKGNILERFSAQQFPDLHSELNLSSLELGDSALYFCASSEGGGVSSYEQYFGPGTRLTVT.

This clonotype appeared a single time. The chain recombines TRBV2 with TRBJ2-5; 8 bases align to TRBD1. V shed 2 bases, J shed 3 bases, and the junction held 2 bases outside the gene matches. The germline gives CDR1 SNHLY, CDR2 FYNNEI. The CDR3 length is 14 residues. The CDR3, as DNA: TGTGCCAGCAGTGAACCGGGACAGGAAGAGACCCAGTACTTC. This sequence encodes CASSEPGQEETQYF.

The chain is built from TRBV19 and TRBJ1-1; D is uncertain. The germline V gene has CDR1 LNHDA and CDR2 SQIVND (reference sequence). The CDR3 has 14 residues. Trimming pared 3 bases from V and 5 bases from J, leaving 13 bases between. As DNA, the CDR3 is TGTGCCAGTAGTATTCGGGTTTCGATAACTGAAGCTTTCTTT. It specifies CASSIRVSITEAFF.

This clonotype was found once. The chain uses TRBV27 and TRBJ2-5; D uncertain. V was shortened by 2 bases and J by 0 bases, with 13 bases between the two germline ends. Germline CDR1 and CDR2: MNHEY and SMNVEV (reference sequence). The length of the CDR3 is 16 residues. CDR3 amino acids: CASSLLTDGDQETQYF. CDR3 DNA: TGTGCCAGCAGTTTACTAACTGACGGAGACCAAGAGACCCAGTACTTC.

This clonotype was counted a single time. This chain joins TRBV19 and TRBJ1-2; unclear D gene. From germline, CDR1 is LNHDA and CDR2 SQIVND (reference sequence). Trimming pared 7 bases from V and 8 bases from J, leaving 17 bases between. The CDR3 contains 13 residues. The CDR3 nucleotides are TGTGCCAGTACCGAGAACCCCGGGCGCGGCTACACCTTC. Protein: CASTENPGRGYTF.

This CDR3 is CASIFEAQQFF. The CDR3 bases are TGTGCCAGCATCTTCGAGGCGCAGCAGTTCTTC. The chain recombines TRBV7-2 with TRBJ2-1; D ambiguous. The CDR3 is 11 residues long. CDR1 is SGHTA and CDR2 is FQGNSA in the germline V gene. Deletions cut 7 bases from V and 11 bases from J, with 12 bases between.

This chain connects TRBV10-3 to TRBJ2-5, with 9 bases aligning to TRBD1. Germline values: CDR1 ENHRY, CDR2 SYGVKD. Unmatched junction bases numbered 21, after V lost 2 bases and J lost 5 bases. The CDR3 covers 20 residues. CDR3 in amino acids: CAISEVEKVPGQGSLETQYF. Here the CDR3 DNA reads TGTGCCATCAGTGAGGTCGAAAAGGTTCCGGGACAGGGCTCCCTGGAGACCCAGTACTTC.